This TCR beta chain was captured in a study of T cell changes during pregnancy in multiple sclerosis. V shed 3 bases and J 0 bases; nucleotides not matched to a gene: 3. Germline CDR1 and CDR2: LNHNV and YYDKDF (reference sequence). The CDR3 length is 16 residues. Clones were sequenced by immunoSEQ multiplex PCR, and TCRdb holds only the in-frame ones, with some missing. The sample consists of more than 65,000 clones, 80% to 95% of them appearing once. The TCR was taken from a female donor with multiple sclerosis, enrolled in a pregnancy study. This chain links TRBV15 with TRBJ2-7, with 12 positions matching TRBD2. The sample here was peripheral blood, taken in the first trimester of pregnancy. The CDR3 here is CATSSRLAGASYEQYF. The CDR3 coding sequence is TGTGCCACCAGCAGCCGACTAGCGGGAGCCTCCTACGAGCAGTACTTC.